The rows below give T cell receptor beta chains drawn from one sample of a study of breast tumors, draining lymph nodes, adjacent tissues. TCRdb ran MiXCR on the multiplex PCR reads and lists one entry per CDR3 protein. The sample carries about 63,000 distinct CDR3 sequences, roughly 59% recorded once. The material sequenced was breast tumor tissue. The receptors derive from a female donor with breast cancer. Some clones in this sample may be carry-over from other donors' samples. CDR3s include the opening cysteine and the closing phenylalanine or tryptophan. A D gene is named only where the DNA matches it firmly. Size is omitted from some rows. Given values are once, few, many or a class for expanded clones.

V gene	D gene	J gene	clone size	CDR3 DNA	CDR3 protein
TRBV2	-	TRBJ2-3	once	TGTGCCAGCAGAGGGCTAGGAGGAGATACGCAGTATTTT	CASRGLGGDTQYF
TRBV19	-	TRBJ1-3	-	TGTGCCAGTAGTCCGGGACTGAGCTCTGGAAACACCATATATTTT	CASSPGLSSGNTIYF
TRBV19	TRBD2	TRBJ2-3	medium-sized	TGTGCCAGTAGTATAGACCCAGGAGCGGGGGGCACAGATACGCAGTATTTT	CASSIDPGAGGTDTQYF
TRBV7-3	-	TRBJ2-5	-	TGTGCCAGCAGCTTAGGTCCACTAGCCGAGTACTTC	CASSLGPLAEYF
TRBV12-3/TRBV12-4	TRBD2	TRBJ2-7	many	TGTGCCAGCAATCTAGCGGGGGGGCCTAACGAGCAGTACTTC	CASNLAGGPNEQYF
TRBV11-3	-	TRBJ2-3	-	TGTGCCAGCAGCTTAGATTCCACAGATACGCAGTATTTT	CASSLDSTDTQYF
TRBV15	TRBD1	TRBJ1-2	-	TGTGCCACCAGCATTGGACAGGTCCAAGGCTACACCTTC	CATSIGQVQGYTF
TRBV29-1	TRBD1	TRBJ2-6	-	TGCGCTAGTTCCCCGGGACAGCTTCTCTCTGGGGCCAACGTCCTGACTTTC	CASSPGQLLSGANVLTF
TRBV20-1	-	TRBJ2-5	many	TGCAGTGCTATCTCTACTGAGACCCAGTCCTTC	CSAISTETQSF
TRBV20-1	-	TRBJ2-5	many	TGCAGTGCTAGACTACAGGGGGGGGAGACCCAGTACTTC	CSARLQGGETQYF
TRBV18	TRBD1	TRBJ1-2	many	TGTGCCAGCTCACGGAACGGACAGGGAGTAGATGGCTACACCTTC	CASSRNGQGVDGYTF
TRBV11-3	TRBD2	TRBJ2-1	many	TGTGCCAGCAGCCTCGGGACTAGCGAGGTGGATGAGCAGTTCTTC	CASSLGTSEVDEQFF
TRBV6-5	-	TRBJ1-4	once	TGTGCCAGCAGAACCGGACAGCGGACTAATGAAAAACTGTTTTTT	CASRTGQRTNEKLFF
TRBV6-5	TRBD2	TRBJ2-7	-	TGTGCCAGCAGTCACCGGACTAGCTTGGGGGGGGGTGCTATCCACGAGCAGTACTTC	CASSHRTSLGGGAIHEQYF
TRBV2	-	TRBJ2-3	-	TGTGCCAGCAGTGCGGGAGATACGCAGTATTTT	CASSAGDTQYF
TRBV6-5	TRBD2	TRBJ2-3	medium-sized	TGTGCCAGCAGTCCCGCGGGGGACCACACAGATACGCAGTATTTT	CASSPAGDHTDTQYF
TRBV5-1	-	TRBJ1-2	-	TGCGCCAGCAGTCGCGGGGCAGGGGTCCGTGGCTACACCTTC	CASSRGAGVRGYTF
TRBV4-1	TRBD2	TRBJ2-5	many	TGCGCCAGCAGCCAAGTGACTAGCGGGGGACAAGAGACCCAGTACTTC	CASSQVTSGGQETQYF
TRBV5-1	TRBD1	TRBJ2-6	-	TGCGCCAGCAGCAAGCCGGGACAGGAGGCCGGGGCCAACGTCCTGACTTTC	CASSKPGQEAGANVLTF
TRBV18	TRBD1	TRBJ2-1	many	TGTGCCAGCTCACCGGGACAGGACTACGGTGAGCAGTTCTTC	CASSPGQDYGEQFF
TRBV11-1	-	TRBJ2-3	-	TGCGCCAGCAGCTCAGCCTATACGCCGTGTTTT	CASSSAYTPCF
TRBV20-1	-	TRBJ2-7	-	TGCAGTGCCGCTGACGGGAATGCCTACGAGCAGTACTTC	CSAADGNAYEQYF
TRBV7-7	TRBD1	TRBJ2-2	-	TGTGCTAGCAGCGGGACAGGGGGCGAACACCGGGGAGCTCTTTTT	CASSGTGGEHRGALF
TRBV5-6	TRBD2	TRBJ2-7	once	TGTGCCAGCAGCTTGAGGCTAGCGGGAGGCCTGTACGAGCAGTACTTC	CASSLRLAGGLYEQYF
TRBV4-2	-	TRBJ1-2	-	TGTGCCAGTAGCAGGGACGGCCAGGGCTACACCTTC	CASSRDGQGYTF
TRBV15	TRBD1	TRBJ1-2	-	TGTGCCACCAGCAAGGGACAGGGACTTCAGGATGGCTACACCTTC	CATSKGQGLQDGYTF
TRBV6-5	TRBD1	TRBJ1-2	-	TGTGCCAGCCACGGGACAGGGTCCTTTGGCTACACCTTC	CASHGTGSFGYTF
TRBV6-1	TRBD1	TRBJ2-1	-	TGTGCCAGCAGTGAAGGGACAGGGTCACGGAATGAGCAGTTCTTC	CASSEGTGSRNEQFF
TRBV20-1	-	TRBJ2-3	many	TGCAGTGCTAGAGATAGTGCTAGCCCACGAACAGATACGCAGTATTTT	CSARDSASPRTDTQYF
TRBV7-2	-	TRBJ2-1	medium-sized	TGTGCCAGCAGCTTAATTGGCTCCTACAATGAGCAGTTCTTC	CASSLIGSYNEQFF
TRBV20-1	-	TRBJ2-2	-	TGCAGTGGCCAGGCATACACCGGGGAGCTGTTTTTT	CSGQAYTGELFF
TRBV20-1	-	TRBJ2-3	-	TGCAGTGCTAGAGATCCTTTTGGGGATACGCAGTATTTT	CSARDPFGDTQYF
TRBV5-1	-	TRBJ2-3	-	TGCGCCAGCAGCCGCGGGAGACAGGGAACAGATACGCAGTATTTT	CASSRGRQGTDTQYF
TRBV3-1	-	TRBJ2-5	many	TGTGCCAGCAGCCAATACCAAGAGACCCAGTACTTC	CASSQYQETQYF
TRBV2	-	TRBJ1-6	-	TGTGCCAGCAGTGTAACCATAGAGGGACCTAATCAACCCCTCCACTTT	CASSVTIEGPNQPLHF
TRBV12-3/TRBV12-4	-	TRBJ1-6	few	TGTGCCAGCAGCCCACAGAACAATTCACCCCTCCACTTT	CASSPQNNSPLHF
TRBV7-3	-	TRBJ2-2	-	TGTGCCAGCAGCCCAGACGGGGGGAACACCGGGGAGCTGTTTTTT	CASSPDGGNTGELFF
TRBV2	TRBD2	TRBJ2-5	-	TGTGCCAGCAGACGTACTAGCGGGGGTATGGAGACCCAGTACTTC	CASRRTSGGMETQYF
TRBV5-1	TRBD2	TRBJ2-7	-	TGCGCCAGCAGCTCCGATAGCGGGAAGCAGTACTTC	CASSSDSGKQYF
TRBV2	TRBD1	TRBJ2-5	-	TGTGCCAGCAGTTATGGGACAGTCTGGGAGACCCAGTACTTC	CASSYGTVWETQYF
TRBV20-1	TRBD1	TRBJ2-6	-	TGCAGTGCTAAACGGACAGGGGAGGGTCCTGGGGCCAACGTCCTGACTTTC	CSAKRTGEGPGANVLTF
TRBV7-8	-	TRBJ1-4	few	TGTGCCAGCAGCTTACCGGGGTCTGGAAAACTGTTTTTT	CASSLPGSGKLFF
TRBV5-6	-	TRBJ2-7	many	TGTGCCAGCAGCTTAAGTGGCAGAACCTACGAGCAGTACTTC	CASSLSGRTYEQYF
TRBV4-1	-	TRBJ2-2	many	TGCGCCAGCAGCCAAGGTGGCAGGGCAGCGAACACCGGGGAGCTGTTTTTT	CASSQGGRAANTGELFF